Each of the 21 T cell receptor beta chains below was sequenced from the same sample in a study of blood T cells in healthy people across ages (dated by TCRdb to the mid-2010s). Libraries were prepared through 5' RACE. This sample was sequenced with an Illumina HiSeq 2500. A second PCR of about 6 to 12 cycles was performed with a sample-barcoded 5' primer and a J-beta primer mix. TCRdb handled the public reads itself, with Q25 trimming in fastp and clone calling in MiXCR, and kept productive beta chains. For every CDR3 protein sequence, its rows merge into one entry that carries the most common genes and DNA. The sample profile shows about 1.4 million distinct CDR3 sequences; around 55% of them were found once. Of the sample, 5% to 7% falls within the top ten clones. Sequences were obtained from blood. These receptors were obtained from a man aged 18 to 30 in good health.

The rearrangement joins TRBV30 to TRBJ1-2, with D perhaps TRBD1 (5 bases). CDR3 length equals 13 residues. Trimming shortened V by 5 bases and J by 4 bases, and 14 bases separated the two germline ends. Germline V gene lookup returns CDR1 GTSNPN and CDR2 SVGIG (reference sequence). CDR3 loop: CAWAVGDGYGYTF. The CDR3 coding sequence is TGTGCCTGGGCGGTAGGGGATGGCTATGGCTACACCTTC.

This rearrangement joins TRBV3-1 to TRBJ2-7, with 11 bases matching TRBD2. The DNA end lines up better with TRBJ2-5; the J call may be wrong. The V gene's germline CDR1 is LGHDT and CDR2 YNNKEL (reference sequence). The CDR3 spans 16 residues. DNA of the CDR3: TGTGCCAGCAGCTTACTAGCGGGAGAAGGTTCAGAGACCCAGTACTTC. It is translated as CASSLLAGEGSETQYF.

This chain connects TRBV27 to TRBJ2-7; 8 positions agree with TRBD2. The CDR3 has 16 residues. Germline V gene data show CDR1 as MNHEY and CDR2 as SMNVEV (reference sequence). J lost 2 bases, V lost 4 bases, and 10 bases had no gene match. CDR3 in amino acids: CASSSYSGNNPYEQYF. CDR3 in DNA: TGTGCCAGCAGTTCTTATAGCGGGAATAATCCCTACGAGCAGTACTTC.

The chain combines TRBV10-3 with TRBJ1-1, with D perhaps matching TRBD1 (6 bases). The germline CDR1 and CDR2 sequences are ENHRY and SYGVKD. Trimming shortened V by 6 bases and J by 5 bases, and 16 bases separated the two germline ends. The CDR3 contains 14 residues. The CDR3 reads CAIRREGEETEAFF. The CDR3 DNA is TGTGCCATCAGACGAGAGGGGGAAGAAACTGAAGCTTTCTTT.

This rearrangement joins TRBV30 to TRBJ1-1; unclear D gene. With 2 bases removed from V and 4 bases from J, the gap between germline ends came to 14 bases. This CDR3 is built from 14 residues. Germline V gives CDR1 GTSNPN, CDR2 SVGIG (reference sequence). The CDR3 protein is CAWSHDGGGTEAFF. The CDR3 DNA follows: TGTGCCTGGAGTCATGACGGAGGAGGCACTGAAGCTTTCTTT.

This clonotype showed up just a few times. The chain employs TRBV29-1 and TRBJ2-1; D is possibly TRBD1 (6 bases). The CDR3 is made up of 12 amino acids. Germline V gene sequence: CDR1 SQVTM, CDR2 ANQGSEA. The germline V and J ends were trimmed by 5 bases and 7 bases, with 12 bases remaining between them. The DNA of the CDR3 is TGCAGCGTTCACAGGGATTCGAATGAGCAGTTCTTC. Translation: CSVHRDSNEQFF.

The V call is TRBV6-5, the J call TRBJ1-1; no clear D gene. Germline V CDR1 and CDR2: MNHEY, SVGAGI. V lost 10 bases and J 1 base, leaving 13 bases between the germline ends. CDR3 length: 13 residues. CDR3 sequence reads: CATSLIGNTEAFF. DNA of the CDR3: TGTGCCACATCTTTGATAGGGAACACTGAAGCTTTCTTT.

The chain links TRBV10-3 to TRBJ2-5; D gene unclear. The CDR3 consists of 16 residues. Germline CDR1 and CDR2: ENHRY and SYGVKD. V was clipped by 1 base and J by 0 bases, with 12 bases between them. CDR3 DNA: TGTGCCATCAGTGAGTTGGGTGGGCCGTACCAAGAGACCCAGTACTTC. Its translation is CAISELGGPYQETQYF.

The rearrangement links TRBV24-1 to TRBJ2-1; TRBD2 matches 7 bases. J was trimmed by 6 bases and V by 4 bases; bases with no gene match: 5. In germline, CDR1 is KGHDR, CDR2 SFDVKD. This CDR3 has 14 residues. The CDR3 region is CATSDPSGPNEQFF. CDR3 DNA: TGTGCCACCAGTGACCCTAGCGGACCCAATGAGCAGTTCTTC.

The rearrangement uses TRBV6-2 or TRBV6-3 and TRBJ2-3, with D unresolved. CDR1 is MNHEY and CDR2 is SVGEGT in the germline V gene. The V end was cut by 5 bases, the J end by 3 bases, with 21 bases between. The CDR3 runs 17 residues. The CDR3 spells CASSPPSPSPGTDTQYF. Here the CDR3 DNA reads TGTGCCAGCAGTCCGCCGTCACCCTCACCGGGTACAGATACGCAGTATTTT.

This clonotype occurred once. This chain links TRBV20-1 with TRBJ2-7, with TRBD1 matching 7 bases. The tail of the sequence fits TRBJ2-4 better, so the J call may be wrong. CDR3 length: 14 amino acids. Per the germline V gene, CDR1 is DFQATT and CDR2 is SNEGSKA (reference sequence). CDR3 nucleotide sequence: TGCAGTGCTTTGGACAGGCGGTCGAAAAACATTCAGTACTTC. Its translation is CSALDRRSKNIQYF.

The V and J genes are TRBV7-9 and TRBJ2-5; a possible D gene is TRBD1 (5 bases). The CDR3 has 15 residues. Trimming pared 1 base from V and 11 bases from J, leaving 20 bases between. Germline assignment: CDR1 SEHNR and CDR2 FQNEAQ (reference sequence). CDR3 sequence reads: CASSLGGPSRNEQYF. Written as DNA, the CDR3 is TGTGCCAGCAGCTTAGGGGGCCCTAGTAGGAATGAGCAGTACTTC.

The chain carries TRBV28 and TRBJ2-3, with a tentative D call TRBD1 (6 bases). The CDR3 loop spans 15 amino acids. Germline CDR1 reads MDHEN; CDR2 reads SYDVKM. Deletions cut 7 bases from V and 2 bases from J, with 16 bases between. DNA of the CDR3: TGTGCCAGCACCCTCGACAGGTCTTACACAGATACGCAGTATTTT. This gives the protein CASTLDRSYTDTQYF.

The chain is built from TRBV4-1 and TRBJ2-7; D is uncertain. The CDR3 contains 14 residues. Germline-derived CDR1 and CDR2 are MGHRA and YSYEKL. Trimming removed 0 bases at V and 6 bases at J, with 12 bases between. Written as DNA, the CDR3 is TGCGCCAGCAGCCAAGATTTCCCAGCATGCGAGCAGTACTTC. This encodes CASSQDFPACEQYF.

The rearrangement uses TRBV20-1 and TRBJ2-1; TRBD2 aligns across 11 bases. Germline V lookup: CDR1 DFQATT, CDR2 SNEGSKA (reference sequence). J lost 7 bases, V lost 3 bases, and 8 bases had no gene match. The CDR3 sequence is 15 residues long. CDR3 in DNA: TGCAGTGCTAGGAATAGCGGGAGGGCCGGAAATGAGCAGTTCTTC. It encodes CSARNSGRAGNEQFF.

The chain recombines TRBV11-2 with TRBJ2-3; 9 bases are shared with TRBD2. CDR3 length: 15 amino acids. Per the germline V gene, CDR1 is SGHAT and CDR2 is FQNNGV. V shed 5 bases and J 4 bases; nucleotides not matched to a gene: 7. The CDR3 protein is CASSGGGGGADTQYF. The DNA for the CDR3 is TGTGCCAGCAGCGGAGGGGGCGGGGGGGCAGATACGCAGTATTTT. Complete variable domain (other parts from reference TRBV11-2 and TRBJ2-3): EAGVAQSPRYKIIEKRQSVAFWCNPISGHATLYWYQQILGQGPKLLIQFQNNGVVDDSQLPKDRFSAERLKGVDSTLKIQPAKLEDSAVYLCASSGGGGGADTQYFGPGTRLTVL.

The J gene is TRBJ2-1, the V gene TRBV5-1; no firm D call. Trimming took 4 bases from V and 6 from J, leaving 11 bases between them. The CDR3 spans 13 residues. The V gene's germline CDR1 is SGHRS and CDR2 YFSETQ. The CDR3 is CASSAQTSNEQFF. The CDR3 DNA sequence: TGCGCCAGCAGCGCCCAGACGAGCAATGAGCAGTTCTTC.

The chain combines TRBV11-2 with TRBJ2-5; possible D gene TRBD2, 6 bases. Trimming took off 0 bases at V and 5 bases at J, with 13 bases between the two ends. CDR3 length: 15 residues. Germline V lookup: CDR1 SGHAT, CDR2 FQNNGV. The CDR3 bases are TGTGCCAGCAGCTTAGATGGGGGACTTGTCGAGACCCAGTACTTC. Translating it yields CASSLDGGLVETQYF. Supplemented by reference TRBV11-2 and TRBJ2-5, the full variable domain reads EAGVAQSPRYKIIEKRQSVAFWCNPISGHATLYWYQQILGQGPKLLIQFQNNGVVDDSQLPKDRFSAERLKGVDSTLKIQPAKLEDSAVYLCASSLDGGLVETQYFGPGTRLLVL.

This clonotype turned up a few times. V and J are TRBV29-1 and TRBJ2-3, with a weak D call TRBD2 (5 bases). Trimming stripped 2 bases from V and 2 bases from J, with 17 bases between. CDR1 is SQVTM and CDR2 is ANQGSEA in the germline V gene. CDR3 length: 16 residues. The CDR3: CSVEILGEQFTDTQYF. DNA of the CDR3: TGCAGCGTTGAAATCCTCGGGGAACAGTTCACAGATACGCAGTATTTT.

V gene TRBV20-1 combines with J gene TRBJ2-3, with 7 bases aligning to TRBD1. V dropped 2 bases and J dropped 5; count of bases not matched to a gene: 10. CDR3 length: 15 residues. Germline V gene sequence: CDR1 DFQATT, CDR2 SNEGSKA (reference sequence). This CDR3 is CSARPDRLRGDTQYF. The CDR3 nucleotides are TGCAGTGCTAGACCGGACAGGCTAAGGGGAGATACGCAGTATTTT.

V and J are TRBV7-9 and TRBJ2-1; 14 bases agree with TRBD2. The CDR3 is made up of 15 amino acids. Unmatched junction bases numbered 6, after V lost 6 bases and J lost 8 bases. CDR1 and CDR2 (germline): SEHNR, FQNEAQ (reference sequence). This CDR3 reads CASSTGTSGSDEQFF. DNA of the CDR3: TGTGCCAGCAGTACCGGGACTAGCGGGAGTGATGAGCAGTTCTTC.